The rows below give T cell receptor beta chains drawn from one sample of a study of response to subunit inactivated influenza vaccine. TCRdb reprocessed the RT-PCR reads with MiXCR, giving one entry per CDR3 protein. The sample carries approximately 530,000 distinct CDR3 sequences, 7.6% recorded once. Sequenced material: PBMCs from blood, taken around 25 months after vaccination. The receptors here all came from a man between 50 and 69 years old who received an inactivated influenza vaccine. Both conserved end residues are part of each CDR3. The order of the fields is V gene, CDR3 protein.

V gene: TRBV5-6
CDR3 protein: CASSLGSQQGYEQYF

V gene: TRBV25-1
CDR3 protein: CASSEITGGETQYF

V gene: TRBV4-3
CDR3 protein: CASSQDSWTGYEKLFF

V gene: TRBV12-3/TRBV12-4
CDR3 protein: CASSSGLSTDTQYF

V gene: TRBV10-3
CDR3 protein: CAISESRTGDTGYTF

V gene: TRBV30
CDR3 protein: CAWSVGGIGNGYTF

V gene: TRBV3-1
CDR3 protein: CASSQVALNEQFF

V gene: TRBV24-1
CDR3 protein: CATSESRDTDTQYF

V gene: TRBV4-3
CDR3 protein: CASSRGLTPDTQYF

V gene: TRBV6-5
CDR3 protein: CASSWTQGYTGELFF

V gene: TRBV6-5
CDR3 protein: CASSFGLAGGLTQFF

V gene: TRBV5-6
CDR3 protein: CASSYPSERGFSGANVLTF

V gene: TRBV5-5
CDR3 protein: CASSLFDSYEQYF

V gene: TRBV20-1
CDR3 protein: CSATAPPQGAIEQFF

V gene: TRBV12-3/TRBV12-4
CDR3 protein: CASSLPGGAYEQYF

V gene: TRBV18
CDR3 protein: CASSETGGRNIQYF

V gene: TRBV3-1
CDR3 protein: CASSHPLGSYTEAFF

V gene: TRBV20-1
CDR3 protein: CSAGRGSTDTQYF